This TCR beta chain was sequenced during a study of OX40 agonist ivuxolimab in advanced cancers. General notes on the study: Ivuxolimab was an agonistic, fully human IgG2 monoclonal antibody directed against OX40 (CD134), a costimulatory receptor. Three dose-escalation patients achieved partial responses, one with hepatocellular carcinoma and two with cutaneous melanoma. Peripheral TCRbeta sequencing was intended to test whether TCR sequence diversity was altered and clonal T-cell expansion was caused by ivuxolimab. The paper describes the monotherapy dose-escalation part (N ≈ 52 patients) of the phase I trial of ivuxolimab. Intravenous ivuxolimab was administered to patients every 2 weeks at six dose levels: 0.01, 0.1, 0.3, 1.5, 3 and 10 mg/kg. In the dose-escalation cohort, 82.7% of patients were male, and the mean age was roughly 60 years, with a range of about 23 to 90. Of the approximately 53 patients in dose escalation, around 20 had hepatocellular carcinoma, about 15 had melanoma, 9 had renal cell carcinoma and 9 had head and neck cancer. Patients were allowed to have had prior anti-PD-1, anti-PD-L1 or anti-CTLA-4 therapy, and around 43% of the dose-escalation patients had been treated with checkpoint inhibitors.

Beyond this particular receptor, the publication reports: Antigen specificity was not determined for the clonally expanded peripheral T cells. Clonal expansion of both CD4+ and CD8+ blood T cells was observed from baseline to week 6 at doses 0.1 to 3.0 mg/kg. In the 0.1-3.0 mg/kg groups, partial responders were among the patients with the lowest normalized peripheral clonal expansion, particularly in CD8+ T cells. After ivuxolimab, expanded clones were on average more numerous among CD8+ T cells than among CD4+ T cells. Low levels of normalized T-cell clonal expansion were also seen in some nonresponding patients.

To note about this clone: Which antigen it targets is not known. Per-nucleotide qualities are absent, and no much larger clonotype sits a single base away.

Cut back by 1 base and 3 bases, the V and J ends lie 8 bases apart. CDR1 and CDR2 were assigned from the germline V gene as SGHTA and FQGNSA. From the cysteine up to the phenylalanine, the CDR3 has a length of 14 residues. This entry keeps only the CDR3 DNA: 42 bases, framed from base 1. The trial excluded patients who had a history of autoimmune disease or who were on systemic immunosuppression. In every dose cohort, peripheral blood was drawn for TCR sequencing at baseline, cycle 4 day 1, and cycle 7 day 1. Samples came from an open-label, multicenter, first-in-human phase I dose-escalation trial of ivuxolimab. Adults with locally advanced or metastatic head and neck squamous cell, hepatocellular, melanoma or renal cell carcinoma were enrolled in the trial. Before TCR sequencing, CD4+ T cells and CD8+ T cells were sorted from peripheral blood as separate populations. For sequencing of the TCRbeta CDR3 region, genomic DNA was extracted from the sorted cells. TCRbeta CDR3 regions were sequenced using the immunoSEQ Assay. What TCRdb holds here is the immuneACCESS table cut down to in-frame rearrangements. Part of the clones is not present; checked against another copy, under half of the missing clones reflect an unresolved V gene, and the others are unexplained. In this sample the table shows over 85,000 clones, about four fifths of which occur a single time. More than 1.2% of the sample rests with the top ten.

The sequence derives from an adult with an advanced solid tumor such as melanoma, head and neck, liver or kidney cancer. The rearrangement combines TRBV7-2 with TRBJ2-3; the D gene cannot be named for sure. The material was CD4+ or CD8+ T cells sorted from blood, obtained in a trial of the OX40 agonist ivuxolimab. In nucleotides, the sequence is TGTGCCAGCAGCTTAGTGTTTGCTACAGATACGCAGTATTTT. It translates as CASSLVFATDTQYF.